This TCR beta chain was obtained from a study of T cell responses to AZD1222 COVID-19 vaccine. The V segment lost 4 bases and the J segment 0 bases; nucleotides outside the gene matches: 11. Germline V gene lookup returns CDR1 LGHNT and CDR2 FRNRAP. This CDR3 is 18 amino acids long. TCRdb's table, derived via immunoSEQ multiplex PCR, lists solely in-frame clones and lacks some. The table has approximately 74,000 clones, about 85% seen once; the top ten hold under 1.5%. The sample here was peripheral blood, taken 28 days after the second AZD1222 dose. The rearrangement joins TRBV12-5 to TRBJ2-1; 8 nucleotides match TRBD2. This receptor was taken from an adult who received the AZD1222 COVID-19 vaccine. The CDR3 DNA reads as TGTGCTAGTGGTTCCGGACTTAGCGGGACGAGCTCCTACAATGAGCAGTTCTTC. This sequence encodes CASGSGLSGTSSYNEQFF. The complete variable domain, with remaining parts taken from reference TRBV12-5 and TRBJ2-1, reads DARVTQTPRHKVTEMGQEVTMRCQPILGHNTVFWYRQTMMQGLELLAYFRNRAPLDDSGMPKDRFSAEMPDATLATLKIQPSEPRDSAVYFCASGSGLSGTSSYNEQFFGPGTRLTVL.